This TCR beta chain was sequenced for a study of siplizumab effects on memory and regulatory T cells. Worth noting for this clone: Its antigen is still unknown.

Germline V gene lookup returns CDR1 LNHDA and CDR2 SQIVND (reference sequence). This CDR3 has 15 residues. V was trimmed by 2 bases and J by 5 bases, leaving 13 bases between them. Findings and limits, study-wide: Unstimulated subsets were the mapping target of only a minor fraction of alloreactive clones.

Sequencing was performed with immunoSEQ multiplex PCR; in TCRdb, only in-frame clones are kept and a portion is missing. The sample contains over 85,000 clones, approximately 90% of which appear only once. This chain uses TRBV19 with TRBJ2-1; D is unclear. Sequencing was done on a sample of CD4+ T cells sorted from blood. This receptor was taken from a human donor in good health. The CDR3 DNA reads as TGTGCCAGTAGTATATTTGGGCCTCCGAACAATGAGCAGTTCTTC. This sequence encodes CASSIFGPPNNEQFF.